Below, 13 T cell receptor beta chains from the same sample are listed, as sequenced in a study of blood T cell repertoires in COVID-19. Data came from immunoSEQ multiplex PCR; TCRdb stores just in-frame clones and leaves some out. The table records roughly 150,000 clones, approximately 87% of them present only once. Material: PBMCs or T cells enriched from blood (not recorded which). These receptor sequences come from a man aged 45-65 years in a cohort exposed to, infected with or recovered from COVID-19 (not recorded which).

The chain has TRBV4-1 and TRBJ1-5; TRBD1 is a possible D gene (6 bases). CDR1 and CDR2 (germline): MGHRA, YSYEKL. CDR3 length: 19 residues. The V and J ends lost 0 bases and 4 bases respectively, with 22 bases between them. Written as DNA, the CDR3 is TGCGCCAGCAGCCAAGATTGGGCTAGGGTGGCAGGGGTTAATCAGCCCCAGCATTTT. Translation: CASSQDWARVAGVNQPQHF.

At least ten counts were recorded for this clone. The chain recombines TRBV7-9 with TRBJ2-7; no clear D gene. The CDR3 is made up of 12 amino acids. The germline V gene encodes CDR1 SEHNR and CDR2 FQNEAQ (reference sequence). The V end was cut by 4 bases, the J end by 1 base, with 5 bases between. In nucleotides, the CDR3 is TGTGCCAGCAGCTCGCGATCCTACGAGCAGTACTTC. It specifies CASSSRSYEQYF.

The genes are TRBV24-1 and TRBJ2-7; perhaps TRBD1 as D (6 bases). Germline V CDR1 and CDR2: KGHDR, SFDVKD. This CDR3 has 14 amino acids. V was cut by 6 bases and J by 0 bases, with 11 bases left in between. The DNA of the CDR3 is TGTGCCACCAGTTCGGGACACCTCTCCTACGAGCAGTACTTC. Translation gives CATSSGHLSYEQYF.

This clone was recorded at least ten times. The chain employs TRBV5-1 and TRBJ2-5, with TRBD2 matching over 9 bases. Germline values: CDR1 SGHRS, CDR2 YFSETQ. The CDR3 runs to 17 residues. V trimming: 0 bases; J trimming: 2 bases; junction bases outside the gene matches: 8. This chain's CDR3 is CASSLVPSGISQETQYF. Written as DNA, the CDR3 is TGCGCCAGCAGCTTGGTTCCTAGCGGGATTTCGCAAGAGACCCAGTACTTC. Filled out from reference TRBV5-1 and TRBJ2-5, the complete variable domain reads KAGVTQTPRYLIKTRGQQVTLSCSPISGHRSVSWYQQTPGQGLQFLFEYFSETQRNKGNFPGRFSGRQFSNSRSEMNVSTLELGDSALYLCASSLVPSGISQETQYFGPGTRLLVL.

This sequence joins TRBV12-3 or TRBV12-4 and TRBJ1-2; D uncertain. The V and J ends lost 1 base and 5 bases respectively, with 5 bases between them. The CDR3 has 12 residues. This chain's CDR3 is CASSLEQYGYTF. CDR3 DNA: TGTGCCAGCAGTTTAGAACAGTATGGCTACACCTTC.

This clone was recorded only once. The chain combines TRBV9 with TRBJ2-1; TRBD2 agrees at 9 bases. CDR1 is SGDLS, CDR2 YYNGEE, per germline. V shed 0 bases and J 8 bases; nucleotides not matched to a gene: 6. This CDR3 contains 15 residues. The DNA for the CDR3 is TGTGCCAGCAGCGTAGGGGGACTAGCTTACGATGAGCAGTTCTTC. Protein: CASSVGGLAYDEQFF.

The chain employs TRBV19 and TRBJ2-2; possibly TRBD1 for D (5 bases). CDR3 length equals 17 residues. CDR1 and CDR2 (germline): LNHDA, SQIVND (reference sequence). The germline V and J ends were trimmed by 3 bases and 1 base, with 15 bases remaining between them. CDR3 DNA sequence: TGTGCCAGTAGTATTCGGCCAGGGCCTATGAACACCGGGGAGCTGTTTTTT. This codes for CASSIRPGPMNTGELFF. Looking up the rest from reference TRBV19 and TRBJ2-2 gives the full variable domain: DGGITQSPKYLFRKEGQNVTLSCEQNLNHDAMYWYRQDPGQGLRLIYYSQIVNDFQKGDIAEGYSVSREKKESFPLTVTSAQKNPTAFYLCASSIRPGPMNTGELFFGEGSRLTVL.

A note on this clone: This specimen includes other DNA sequences encoding the same CDR3. The chain recombines TRBV7-3 with TRBJ2-7, with D possibly being TRBD1 (6 bases). Germline V gives CDR1 SGHTA, CDR2 FQGTGA. V lost 0 bases and J 3 bases, leaving 6 bases between the germline ends. This CDR3 has 13 residues. CDR3 sequence: CASSLTGGYEQYF. DNA of the CDR3: TGTGCCAGCAGCTTAACAGGGGGCTACGAGCAGTACTTC. Together with reference TRBV7-3 and TRBJ2-7, the CDR3 gives the full variable domain: GAGVSQTPSNKVTEKGKYVELRCDPISGHTALYWYRQSLGQGPEFLIYFQGTGAADDSGLPNDRFFAVRPEGSVSTLKIQRTERGDSAVYLCASSLTGGYEQYFGPGTRLTVT.

The rearrangement uses TRBV10-3 and TRBJ2-2; possible D gene TRBD2, 5 bases. Between the trimmed V and J ends, which lost 1 base and 6 bases, there was a span of 15 bases. The CDR3 has 16 residues. Germline V CDR1 and CDR2: ENHRY, SYGVKD. The CDR3 DNA reads TGTGCCATCAGTGAGTTGCTGGGAGACGGCTCCGGGGAGCTGTTTTTT. Its protein is CAISELLGDGSGELFF.

J is TRBJ1-5 and V is TRBV27, with 7 bases that match TRBD1. This CDR3 region has 16 residues. The ends lost 3 bases at V and 2 bases at J; junction bases unmatched: 7. Germline V gene lookup returns CDR1 MNHEY and CDR2 SMNVEV (reference sequence). CDR3 protein: CASSFSDRRGNQPQHF. For the CDR3, the DNA is TGTGCCAGCAGTTTCTCGGACAGGCGAGGCAATCAGCCCCAGCATTTT.

The chain couples TRBV9 to TRBJ2-1, with TRBD2 as a possible D gene (6 bases). Per the germline V gene, CDR1 is SGDLS and CDR2 is YYNGEE. The CDR3 runs 15 residues. Trimming stripped 4 bases from V and 8 bases from J, with 19 bases between. The DNA for the CDR3 is TGTGCCAGCAGCCCCTACTACCTTCCGGGGGATGAGCAGTTCTTC. Translating gives CASSPYYLPGDEQFF.

The chain couples TRBV5-1 to TRBJ1-2; TRBD1 might be the D (6 bases). Germline V gene lookup returns CDR1 SGHRS and CDR2 YFSETQ. Trimming stripped 7 bases from V and 3 bases from J, with 13 bases between. This CDR3 is 13 amino acids long. The DNA for the CDR3 is TGCGCCAGCGGATCTACAGGGCACTATGGCTACACCTTC. Translating it yields CASGSTGHYGYTF.

The chain joins TRBV5-4 to TRBJ1-1, with 7 bases lining up with TRBD1. Germline lookup yields CDR1 SGHNT and CDR2 YYREEE (reference sequence). The V segment lost 2 bases and the J segment 7 bases; nucleotides outside the gene matches: 5. This CDR3 is built from 13 residues. DNA for the CDR3: TGTGCCAGCAGCTTAGGGACAGCCGGTGAAGCTTTCTTT. Translation gives CASSLGTAGEAFF.